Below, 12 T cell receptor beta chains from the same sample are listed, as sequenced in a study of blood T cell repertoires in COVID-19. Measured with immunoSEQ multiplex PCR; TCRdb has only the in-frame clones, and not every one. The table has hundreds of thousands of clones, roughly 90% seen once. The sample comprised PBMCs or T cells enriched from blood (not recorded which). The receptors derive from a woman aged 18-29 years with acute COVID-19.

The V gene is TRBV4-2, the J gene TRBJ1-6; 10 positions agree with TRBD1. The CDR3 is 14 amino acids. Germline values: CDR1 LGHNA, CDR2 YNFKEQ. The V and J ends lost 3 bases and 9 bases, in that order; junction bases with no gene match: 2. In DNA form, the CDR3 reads TGTGCCAGCAGCCACCGGGACAGGGGTTCACCCCTCCACTTT. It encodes CASSHRDRGSPLHF.

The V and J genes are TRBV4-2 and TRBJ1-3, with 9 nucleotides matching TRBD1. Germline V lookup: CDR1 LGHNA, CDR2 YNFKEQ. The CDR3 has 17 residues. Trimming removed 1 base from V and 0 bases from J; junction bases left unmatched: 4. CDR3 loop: CASSQGTGVLSGNTIYF. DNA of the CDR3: TGTGCCAGCAGCCAAGGGACAGGGGTTCTCTCTGGAAACACCATATATTTT.

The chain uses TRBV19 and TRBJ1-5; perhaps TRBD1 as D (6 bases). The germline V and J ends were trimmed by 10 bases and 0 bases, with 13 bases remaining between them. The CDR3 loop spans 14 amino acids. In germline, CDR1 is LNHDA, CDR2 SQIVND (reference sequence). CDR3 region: CATRPRGSNQPQHF. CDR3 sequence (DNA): TGTGCCACACGCCCCAGGGGTAGCAATCAGCCCCAGCATTTT.

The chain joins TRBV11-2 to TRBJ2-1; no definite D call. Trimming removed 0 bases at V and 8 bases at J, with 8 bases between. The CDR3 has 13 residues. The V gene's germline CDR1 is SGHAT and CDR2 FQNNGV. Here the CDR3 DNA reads TGTGCCAGCAGCTTAGAAGCCTTCCATGAGCAGTTCTTC. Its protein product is CASSLEAFHEQFF.

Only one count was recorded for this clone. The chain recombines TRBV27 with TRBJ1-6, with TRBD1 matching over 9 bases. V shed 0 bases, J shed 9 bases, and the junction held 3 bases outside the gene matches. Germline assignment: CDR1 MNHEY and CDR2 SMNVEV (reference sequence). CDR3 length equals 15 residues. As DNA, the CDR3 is TGTGCCAGCAGTTTATCACAGGGGGCAAGTTCACCCCTCCACTTT. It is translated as CASSLSQGASSPLHF.

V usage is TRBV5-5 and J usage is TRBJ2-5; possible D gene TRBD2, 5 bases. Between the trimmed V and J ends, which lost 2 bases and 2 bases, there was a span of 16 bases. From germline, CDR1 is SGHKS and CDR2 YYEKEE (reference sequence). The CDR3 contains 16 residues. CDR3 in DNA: TGTGCCAGCAGCTTACTAGAAGGGCGGCCTCAAGAGACCCAGTACTTC. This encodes CASSLLEGRPQETQYF.

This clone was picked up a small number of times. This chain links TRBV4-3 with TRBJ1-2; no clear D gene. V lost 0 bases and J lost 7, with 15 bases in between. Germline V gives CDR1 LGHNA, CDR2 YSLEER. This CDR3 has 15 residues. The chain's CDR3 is CASSQDFPGFSGYTF. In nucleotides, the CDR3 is TGCGCCAGCAGCCAAGATTTTCCGGGGTTTAGTGGCTACACCTTC.

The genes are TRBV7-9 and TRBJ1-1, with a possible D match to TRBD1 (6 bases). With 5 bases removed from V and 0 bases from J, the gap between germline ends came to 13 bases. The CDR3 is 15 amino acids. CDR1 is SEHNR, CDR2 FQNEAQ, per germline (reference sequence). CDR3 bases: TGTGCCAGCAGCGCACAGGGCCTGATGAACACTGAAGCTTTCTTT. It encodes CASSAQGLMNTEAFF.

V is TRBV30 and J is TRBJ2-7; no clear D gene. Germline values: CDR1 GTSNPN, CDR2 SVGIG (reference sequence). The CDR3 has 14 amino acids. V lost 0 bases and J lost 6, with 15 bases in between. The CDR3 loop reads CAWSVLNSRSEQYF. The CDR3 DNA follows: TGTGCCTGGAGTGTACTTAATTCCCGGAGCGAGCAGTACTTC.

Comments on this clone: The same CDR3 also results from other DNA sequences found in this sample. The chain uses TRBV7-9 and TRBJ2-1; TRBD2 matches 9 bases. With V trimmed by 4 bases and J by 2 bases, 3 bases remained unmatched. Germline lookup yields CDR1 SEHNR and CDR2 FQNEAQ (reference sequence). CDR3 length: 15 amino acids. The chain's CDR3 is CASSSLAGPYNEQFF. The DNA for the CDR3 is TGTGCCAGCAGCTCCCTAGCGGGACCCTACAATGAGCAGTTCTTC.

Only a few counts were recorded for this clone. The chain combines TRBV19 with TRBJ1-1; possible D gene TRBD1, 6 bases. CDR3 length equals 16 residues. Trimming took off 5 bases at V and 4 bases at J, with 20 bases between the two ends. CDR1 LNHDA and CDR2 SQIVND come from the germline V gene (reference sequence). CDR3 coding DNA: TGTGCCAGTAGTGTCGTGGGGGCCCCGACCACCACTGAAGCTTTCTTT. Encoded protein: CASSVVGAPTTTEAFF.

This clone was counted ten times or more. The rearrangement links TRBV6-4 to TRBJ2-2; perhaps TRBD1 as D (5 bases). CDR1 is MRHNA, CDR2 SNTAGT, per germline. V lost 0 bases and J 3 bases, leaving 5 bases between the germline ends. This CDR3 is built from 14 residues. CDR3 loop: CASSDSGDTGELFF. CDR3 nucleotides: TGTGCCAGCAGTGACTCAGGGGACACCGGGGAGCTGTTTTTT.